These T cell receptor beta chains were read from a single sample in a study of blood T cell repertoires in COVID-19. This table comes from immunoSEQ multiplex PCR, and its TCRdb copy is limited to in-frame clones, with some not included. Here the sample spans around 130,000 clones, about 77% being singletons. Sequenced input: peripheral blood. The receptors originated from a man older than 75 with acute or convalescent COVID-19. CDR3s include the opening cysteine and the closing phenylalanine or tryptophan. Fields, in order: clone size, J gene, V gene, CDR3 protein. Only part of the rows carry a size: once, few, many, or a class if the clone is expanded.

- TRBJ1-5 TRBV11-1 CASSLERDQPQHF
- TRBJ2-5 TRBV5-1 CASSFGLQETQYF
- TRBJ1-5 TRBV6-6 CASRTTGEGNQPQHF
- TRBJ1-3 TRBV18 CASSPLLSGNTIYF
- TRBJ2-7 TRBV7-2 CASSLTPTGRYEQYF
- TRBJ1-4 TRBV29-1 CSVGESVNEKLFF
many TRBJ1-2 TRBV6-5 CATTGTGGIGYTF
- TRBJ2-7 TRBV7-9 CASSSWTGGDEQYF
- TRBJ2-5 TRBV9 CASRRALAPQETQYF
- TRBJ1-5 TRBV7-9 CASSFRGQNQPQHF
- TRBJ2-2 TRBV9 CASSPRGTTTGELFF
- TRBJ1-5 TRBV1 CTRKRTREVIYQPQHF
- TRBJ2-7 TRBV5-1 CASSLHQGAYEQYF
few TRBJ1-5 TRBV19 CASSDRAKRQPQHF
- TRBJ1-1 TRBV7-8 CASSLVHQNTEAFF
- TRBJ1-1 TRBV5-6 CASSLVDRYTEAFF
- TRBJ2-5 TRBV28 CASSLSALPGETQYF
once TRBJ1-2 TRBV28 CASSFSFGYTF
- TRBJ2-3 TRBV6-6 CASIREGTDTQYF
- TRBJ2-5 TRBV2 CASSRGETQYF
many TRBJ2-5 TRBV5-1 CASSLGLPPETQYF
- TRBJ2-5 TRBV3-1/TRBV3-2 CASSQEGTGEIGTQYF
- TRBJ1-5 TRBV10-3 CAISERRSGGGQPQHF
few TRBJ1-5 TRBV3-1/TRBV3-2 CASSQGDRGHQPQHF
- TRBJ2-5 TRBV25-1 CASSYQGSKETQYF
- TRBJ1-5 TRBV28 CASRPAGRTYQPQHF
- TRBJ1-4 TRBV12-3/TRBV12-4 CASNRGQNEKLFF
- TRBJ2-7 TRBV4-1 CASSTLGGATYEQYF
- TRBJ1-5 TRBV28 CASSPESINQPQHF
- TRBJ1-5 TRBV7-9 CASSPGTSNQPQHF
- TRBJ2-5 TRBV18 CASSPRQETQYF
- TRBJ1-5 TRBV28 CASSLPGQAKPSNQPQHF
- TRBJ1-5 TRBV19 CASSGGKGNQPQHF
- TRBJ1-6 TRBV9 CASSVAGAGNSPLHF
- TRBJ1-1 TRBV18 CASSPLGQGAGTEAFF
- TRBJ1-4 TRBV6-6 CASSLGTGSNEKLFF
- TRBJ1-4 TRBV2 CASKKQGERNEKLFF
- TRBJ2-1 TRBV7-9 CASTVGALLNNEQFF
- TRBJ2-5 TRBV7-2 CASSSGLAGKTQYF
- TRBJ1-1 TRBV7-9 CASSRGGYTEAFF
- TRBJ2-1 TRBV10-1 CASSEKGRGGLDEQFF
- TRBJ1-1 TRBV28 CASSSVGTENTEAFF
few TRBJ2-1 TRBV6-6 CASSHNNEQFF
- TRBJ2-3 TRBV28 CASSLGKARAGRVVDTQYF
- TRBJ2-7 TRBV21-1 CASGAPLDRSYEQYF
- TRBJ2-3 TRBV7-6 CASSTRPGQGADTQYF
- TRBJ1-3 TRBV5-1 CASSLPTGVGNTIYF
- TRBJ2-7 TRBV6-1 CASSESVATGGFYEQYF
- TRBJ1-3 TRBV3-1/TRBV3-2 CASSQRTGGEGNTIYF
- TRBJ1-1 TRBV10-2 CASNREGNTEAFF
- TRBJ2-7 TRBV13 CASSIDRTGGPYEQYF
- TRBJ2-5 TRBV5-6 CASSLRLAGAYQETQYF
- TRBJ1-5 TRBV2 CASSKDSVNQPQHF
- TRBJ1-1 TRBV7-9 CASSPTAGTEAFF
- TRBJ2-7 TRBV28 CASTLQGRNEQYF
few TRBJ2-7 TRBV29-1 CSVKTGPSYEQYF
once TRBJ2-7 TRBV5-4 CASAPSGGAYEQYF
- TRBJ2-4 TRBV6-2/TRBV6-3 CASSPRQGGKNIQYF
few TRBJ2-7 TRBV27 CASSLRPGQGLTYEQYF